This is a list of T cell receptor beta chains from one sample in a study of blood T cells in healthy people across ages. Each CDR3 protein gets one entry after TCRdb re-called the 5' RACE reads with MiXCR. The table includes approximately 1.5 million distinct CDR3 sequences, about 32% detected once. The sample comprised blood. These receptors came from a woman in her twenties or thirties in good health. CDR3s include the opening cysteine and the closing phenylalanine or tryptophan. D genes are given only for firm matches. Size is stated for part of the rows, as once, few or many counts, or as a class when the clone is expanded.

j_call | d_call | v_call | clone_size | cdr3_nt | cdr3_aa
TRBJ2-5 | TRBD1 | TRBV6-6 | many | TGTGCCAGCAGTTACTTCGGGACAGGTCAAGAGACCCAGTACTTC | CASSYFGTGQETQYF
TRBJ2-4 | - | TRBV7-2 | - | TGTGCCAGCAGCTTAGCCCTTCCCCAGCAGTACTTC | CASSLALPQQYF
TRBJ2-1 | TRBD2 | TRBV7-6 | - | TGTGCCAGCAGCTTAGGTAGCGGGGGAAACAATGAGCAGTTCTTC | CASSLGSGGNNEQFF
TRBJ2-7 | TRBD2 | TRBV4-1 | few | TGCGCCAGCAGCCAAGATGTCACGTCGGGAGGGATGGGCGAGCAGTACTTC | CASSQDVTSGGMGEQYF
TRBJ2-3 | TRBD2 | TRBV4-2 | - | TGTGCCAGCAGCCCGACGGGGGGATTAGGGGATACGCAGTATTTT | CASSPTGGLGDTQYF
TRBJ2-1 | - | TRBV20-1 | - | TGCAGTGCTCGACCCAAGACGGACTACAATGAGCAGTTCTTC | CSARPKTDYNEQFF
TRBJ2-5 | - | TRBV7-2 | many | TGTGCCAGCAGCAGACAGACGGGGGATGGTGAGACCCAGTACTTC | CASSRQTGDGETQYF
TRBJ2-2 | - | TRBV7-9 | few | TGTGCCAGCAGCTTAGGCCCTTCCGGGGAGCTGTTTTTT | CASSLGPSGELFF
TRBJ2-7 | - | TRBV5-5 | few | TGTGCCAGCAGCCCGACTGCTTACCAGGGGCGATCCTCCTACGAGCAGTACTTC | CASSPTAYQGRSSYEQYF
TRBJ1-6 | - | TRBV4-1 | few | TGCGCCAGCAGCCAAATACCCGGGACAACGGGTTCACCCCTCCACTTT | CASSQIPGTTGSPLHF
TRBJ2-6 | TRBD1 | TRBV7-6 | - | TGTGCCAGCAGCTCGGACAGGGGGCTACTTGGGGCCAACGTCCTGACTTTC | CASSSDRGLLGANVLTF
TRBJ2-1 | - | TRBV6-6 | few | TGTGCCAGCAGTTACGGGGACTTACAAAGGGGTGAGCAGTTCTTC | CASSYGDLQRGEQFF
TRBJ1-5 | - | TRBV6-2/TRBV6-3 | - | TGTGCCAGCAGATCCAGGGTTAGCAATCAGCCCCAGCATTTT | CASRSRVSNQPQHF
TRBJ2-1 | TRBD2 | TRBV7-2 | many | TGTGCCAGCAGACAAGCGGGGGGGGGCAATGAGCAGTTCTTC | CASRQAGGGNEQFF
TRBJ1-4 | - | TRBV7-9 | - | TGTGCCACCCCCGGGGGAACTAATGAAAAACTGTTTTTT | CATPGGTNEKLFF
TRBJ2-3 | - | TRBV20-1 | many | TGCAGTGCTAGTCCGGCCGATGGGCAGTATTTT | CSASPADGQYF
TRBJ2-7 | - | TRBV6-6 | few | TGTGCCAGCAGTTTGGGGCCCATGGACGAGCAGTACTTC | CASSLGPMDEQYF
TRBJ2-7 | TRBD2 | TRBV5-1 | few | TGCGCCAGCAGCCTCTCTAGCGGGAGGGCCTCCGAGCAGTACTTC | CASSLSSGRASEQYF
TRBJ2-5 | - | TRBV27 | - | TGTGCCAGCAGTAAGGACCCGAAGGGAGAAGAGACCCAGTACTTC | CASSKDPKGEETQYF
TRBJ2-5 | - | TRBV4-1 | - | TGCGCCAGCAGCCAAGATAGGAGCAGGGTGAAAGAGACCCAGTACTTC | CASSQDRSRVKETQYF
TRBJ2-5 | - | TRBV6-1 | few | TGTGCCAGCAGTGACCGCCCTTGGGACCTCTCTTACCAAGAGACCCAGTACTTC | CASSDRPWDLSYQETQYF
TRBJ2-5 | TRBD2 | TRBV6-1 | few | TGTGCCAGCAGTGCCGCTAGCGGGAGGGCCCCTGAGGAGACCCAGTACTTC | CASSAASGRAPEETQYF
TRBJ1-2 | - | TRBV7-3 | - | TGTGCCAGCAGCTCCCACGGGGGATTTAACTATGGCTACACCTTC | CASSSHGGFNYGYTF
TRBJ2-3 | TRBD2 | TRBV4-1 | - | TGCGCCAGCAGCCTTGTAGCGGGAGGGGTCACAGATACGCAGTATTTT | CASSLVAGGVTDTQYF
TRBJ2-7 | TRBD2 | TRBV3-1 | few | TGTGCCAGTAGTCCTGTAGCGGGGGGTCCCTACGAGCAGTACTTC | CASSPVAGGPYEQYF
TRBJ1-5 | - | TRBV25-1 | once | TGTGCCAGCAGTGAATCTCGACAGGATAGCAATCAGCTCCAGCATTTT | CASSESRQDSNQLQHF
TRBJ1-2 | - | TRBV9 | - | TGTGCCAGCAGCGTACGAGGGACGTATGGCTACACCTTC | CASSVRGTYGYTF
TRBJ2-5 | - | TRBV7-9 | - | TGTGCCAGCAGCTCCCCGGAGGGTAGCGCCTCCCAAGAGACCCAGTACTTC | CASSSPEGSASQETQYF
TRBJ2-7 | - | TRBV2 | - | TGTGCCAGCAGTGAACGGGAAAACGAGCAGTACTTC | CASSERENEQYF
TRBJ2-1 | - | TRBV12-3/TRBV12-4 | few | TGTGCCAGCTCGTACGGGGCGGATCCCTACAATGAGCAGTTCTTC | CASSYGADPYNEQFF
TRBJ1-4 | - | TRBV7-6 | - | TGTGCCAGCAGCCCGAGGGGAGCGGGGGCTAATGAAAAACTGTTTTTT | CASSPRGAGANEKLFF